This T cell receptor beta chain was found in a study of blood T cell repertoires in COVID-19. On the study more broadly: Specimens from acute and convalescent COVID-19 originated in the United States, Italy and Spain. In each case, the material was cDNA or gDNA derived from T cells, B-cell-depleted T cells, or PBMCs.

Authors' data handling: Amplification of reference gene primers provided the estimated nucleated cell counts. Some clones are missing from TCRdb's copy, which holds only in-frame ones; the method was immunoSEQ multiplex PCR. D and trimming come from the DNA, and the V and J calls and clone size come from that table. The data show about 20,000 clones, roughly nine tenths seen once. J lost 2 bases, V lost 6 bases, and 6 bases had no gene match. The CDR3 contains 15 residues. Germline assignment: CDR1 LNHDA and CDR2 SQIVND (reference sequence). The chain carries TRBV19 and TRBJ1-5; 8 bases fit TRBD1. This TCR was sampled from a human donor in a cohort sampled during active COVID-19. Sequencing was done on a sample of peripheral blood. CDR3 protein: CASRGTGRGNQPQHF. Written as DNA, the CDR3 is TGTGCCAGTAGAGGGACAGGTCGGGGCAATCAGCCCCAGCATTTT.